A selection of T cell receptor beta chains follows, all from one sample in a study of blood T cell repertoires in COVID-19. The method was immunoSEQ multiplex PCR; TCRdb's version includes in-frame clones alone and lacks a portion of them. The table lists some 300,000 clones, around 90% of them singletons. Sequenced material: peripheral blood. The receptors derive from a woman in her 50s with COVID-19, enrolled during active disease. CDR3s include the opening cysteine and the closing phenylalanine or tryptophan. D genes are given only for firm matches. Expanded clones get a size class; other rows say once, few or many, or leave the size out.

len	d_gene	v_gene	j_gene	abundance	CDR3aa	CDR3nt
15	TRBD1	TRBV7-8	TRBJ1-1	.	CASSPQGARWTEAFF	TGTGCCAGCAGCCCCCAGGGGGCGCGGTGGACTGAAGCTTTCTTT
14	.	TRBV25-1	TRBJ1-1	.	CASSDLGPGTEAFF	TGTGCCAGCAGTGACTTAGGTCCGGGGACTGAAGCTTTCTTT
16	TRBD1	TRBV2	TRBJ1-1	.	CASSEAGGFGNTEAFF	TGTGCCAGCAGTGAGGCAGGGGGCTTCGGGAACACTGAAGCTTTCTTT
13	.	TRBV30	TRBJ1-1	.	CAWREGGNTEAFF	TGTGCCTGGAGAGAGGGAGGGAACACTGAAGCTTTCTTT
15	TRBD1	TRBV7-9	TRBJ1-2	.	CASSLEGGAGYGYTF	TGTGCCAGCAGCTTAGAAGGGGGCGCGGGCTATGGCTACACCTTC
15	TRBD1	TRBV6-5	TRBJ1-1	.	CATRQGVIVNTEAFF	TGTGCCACCCGACAGGGTGTAATAGTGAACACTGAAGCTTTCTTT
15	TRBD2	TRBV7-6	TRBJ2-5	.	CASSFDAGAVETQYF	TGTGCCAGCAGCTTTGATGCGGGAGCGGTCGAGACCCAGTACTTC
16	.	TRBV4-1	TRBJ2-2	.	CASSQEWRASGGELFF	TGCGCCAGCAGCCAAGAATGGCGTGCGTCGGGCGGGGAGCTGTTTTTT
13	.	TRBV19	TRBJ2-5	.	CASSIGGYETQYF	TGTGCCAGTAGTATCGGGGGTTACGAGACCCAGTACTTC
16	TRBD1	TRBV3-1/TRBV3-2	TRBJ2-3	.	CASTPQVGGPTDTQYF	TGTGCCAGCACCCCCCAGGTAGGGGGCCCCACAGATACGCAGTATTTT
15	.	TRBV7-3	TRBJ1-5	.	CASSLNGGYNQPQHF	TGTGCCAGCAGCTTAAATGGGGGGTACAATCAGCCCCAGCATTTT
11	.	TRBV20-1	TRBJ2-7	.	CSARGHYEQYF	TGCAGTGCTAGGGGACACTACGAGCAGTACTTC
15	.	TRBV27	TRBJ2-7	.	CASSLGVGEFYEQYF	TGTGCCAGCAGCCTAGGAGTCGGGGAATTTTACGAGCAGTACTTC
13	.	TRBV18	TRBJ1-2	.	CASSPGISGGYTF	TGTGCCAGCTCACCTGGGATTTCGGGGGGCTACACCTTC
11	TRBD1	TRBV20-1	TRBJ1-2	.	CSSHRGTGYTF	TGCAGTTCACACAGGGGGACCGGCTACACCTTC
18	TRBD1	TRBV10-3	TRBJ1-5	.	CAISESRGTASNNQPQHF	TGTGCCATCAGTGAGTCGAGGGGGACAGCGAGCAACAATCAGCCCCAGCATTTT
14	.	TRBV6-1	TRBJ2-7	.	CASSEVYRDYEQYF	TGTGCCAGCAGTGAAGTTTACAGAGACTACGAGCAGTACTTC
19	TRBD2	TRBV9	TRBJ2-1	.	CASSRGGRLLAGGGNEQFF	TGTGCCAGCAGCAGAGGGGGAAGGCTACTAGCGGGAGGTGGCAATGAGCAGTTCTTC
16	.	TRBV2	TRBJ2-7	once	CASIEGELAVGYEQYF	TGTGCCAGCATCGAGGGGGAGCTGGCGGTAGGCTACGAGCAGTACTTC
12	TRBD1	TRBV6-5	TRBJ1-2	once	CASKEGARGYTF	TGTGCCAGCAAGGAGGGGGCGCGTGGCTACACCTTC
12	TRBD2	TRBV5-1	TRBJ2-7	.	CASSWEGDEQYF	TGCGCCAGCAGCTGGGAGGGCGATGAGCAGTACTTC
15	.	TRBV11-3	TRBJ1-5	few	CASSLGPEGNQPQHF	TGTGCCAGCAGCTTAGGCCCCGAGGGAAATCAGCCCCAGCATTTT
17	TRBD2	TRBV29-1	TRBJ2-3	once	CSVVPRPGLAGTDTQYF	TGCAGCGTTGTTCCGAGACCGGGACTAGCGGGCACAGATACGCAGTATTTT
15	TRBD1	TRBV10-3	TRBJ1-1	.	CAISESGGLHTEAFF	TGTGCCATCAGTGAGTCAGGGGGCCTACACACTGAAGCTTTCTTT
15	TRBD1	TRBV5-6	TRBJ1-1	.	CASSQRTGRNTEAFF	TGTGCCAGCAGCCAAAGGACAGGGCGGAACACTGAAGCTTTCTTT